Shown below are 20 T cell receptor beta chains from a single sample sequenced in a study of T cells in Graves' hyperthyroidism and ophthalmopathy. Amplified regions were TCR beta CDR3 sequences from RNA transcripts. First-round RT-PCR targeting the TCR CDR3 was performed with the HTBI primer set. One entry per CDR3 protein results from TCRdb running MiXCR on the multiplex PCR reads. The sample comprises 800,000 or so distinct CDR3 sequences, over 35% of which are singletons, and approximately 8.7% rests with the top ten. The material sequenced was blood. These receptors were collected from a man in his late teens or twenties with Graves' hyperthyroidism.

The gene calls are TRBV7-6 and TRBJ1-6, with a possible D match to TRBD1 (5 bases). Trimming removed 5 bases at V and 11 bases at J, with 16 bases between. This CDR3 has 14 residues. Per germline, CDR1 SGHVS and CDR2 FNYEAQ. CDR3 coding DNA: TGTGCCAGCAGCCCCATGGGCAGGGCGGCACCCCTCCACTTT. Its protein product is CASSPMGRAAPLHF.

Many counts were recorded for this clonotype. The chain combines TRBV29-1 with TRBJ2-7, with D hard to call. This CDR3 has 14 amino acids. The V gene's germline CDR1 is SQVTM and CDR2 ANQGSEA. Trimming took 2 bases from V and 3 from J, leaving 14 bases between them. The CDR3 DNA follows: TGCAGCGTTGAACTGGATGGCCCGCTCTACGAGCAGTACTTC. The encoded protein is CSVELDGPLYEQYF.

This clonotype came up many times. The chain carries TRBV19 and TRBJ1-1; TRBD1 matches 9 bases. J lost 4 bases, V lost 9 bases, and 9 bases had no gene match. The germline V gene encodes CDR1 LNHDA and CDR2 SQIVND (reference sequence). The CDR3 has 14 amino acids. CDR3 sequence: CASLTGGHGTEAFF. The CDR3 nucleotides read TGTGCCAGCCTTACAGGGGGCCACGGCACTGAAGCTTTCTTT.

This clonotype has a handful of counts. J is TRBJ1-4 and V is TRBV12-3 or TRBV12-4; 11 bases agree with TRBD1. CDR3 size: 13 residues. The J segment lost 8 bases and the V segment lost 7 bases, leaving 3 bases of the junction unmatched. CDR3 loop: CASTWTGGEKLFF. CDR3 bases: TGTGCCAGCACCTGGACAGGGGGCGAAAAACTGTTTTTT.

Many counts were recorded for this clonotype. The rearrangement uses TRBV7-9 and TRBJ1-3, with a tentative D call TRBD1 (5 bases). The CDR3 runs to 16 residues. Germline CDR1 is SEHNR and CDR2 is FQNEAQ (reference sequence). Trimming took off 4 bases at V and 2 bases at J, with 15 bases between the two ends. In DNA form, the CDR3 reads TGTGCCAGCAGCTGGACCCAGGGAAGAGCTGGAAACACCATATATTTT. It translates to CASSWTQGRAGNTIYF.

This clonotype was found many times. The chain carries TRBV15 and TRBJ2-5, with a weak D call TRBD1 (6 bases). Between the trimmed V and J ends, which lost 0 bases and 5 bases, there was a span of 16 bases. There are 16 residues in the CDR3. Germline V gene sequence: CDR1 LNHNV, CDR2 YYDKDF (reference sequence). The CDR3 here is CATSRDLDITGETQYF. Written as DNA, the CDR3 is TGTGCCACCAGCAGAGATCTGGATATTACAGGGGAGACCCAGTACTTC.

The chain links TRBV10-3 to TRBJ1-3; D might be TRBD1 (5 bases). V was pared by 11 bases and J by 4 bases, with 15 bases between. Germline assignment: CDR1 ENHRY and CDR2 SYGVKD. The CDR3 spans 13 residues. CDR3 amino acids: CAVRGARGNTIYF. DNA of the CDR3: TGTGCCGTCCGTGGGGCGAGAGGAAACACCATATATTTT.

The gene calls are TRBV6-5 and TRBJ1-3, with D unclear. The CDR3 runs 12 residues. The germline V gene has CDR1 MNHEY and CDR2 SVGAGI. Trimming removed 8 bases from V and 2 bases from J, with 7 bases in between. The CDR3 sequence is CASLSPGNTIYF. CDR3 coding DNA: TGTGCCAGCTTGTCTCCTGGAAACACCATATATTTT.

Turning to this clonotype: Its ends do not fully match the called genes, so a read error is possible. The chain joins TRBV7-2 to TRBJ1-6; D perhaps matches TRBD1 (6 bases). The germline V gene encodes CDR1 SGHTA and CDR2 FQGNSA. The CDR3 covers 13 residues. CDR3 sequence (DNA): TGCGCCAGCAGCCAGGCTCTACAGGGACCCCTCCACTTT. It codes for CASSQALQGPLHF.

V and J are TRBV10-1 and TRBJ2-7, with D unresolved. The CDR3 sequence is 13 residues long. CDR1 and CDR2 (germline): WNHNN, SYGVQD (reference sequence). Between the trimmed V and J ends, which lost 5 bases and 2 bases, there was a span of 10 bases. CDR3 in DNA: TGCGCCAGCAGTTCGTCTACTACCTACGAGCAGTACTTC. This codes for CASSSSTTYEQYF.

The V and J genes are TRBV10-3 and TRBJ1-6; 7 positions match TRBD1. Germline-derived CDR1 and CDR2 are ENHRY and SYGVKD. CDR3 length: 13 residues. Germline trimming cut 0 bases from V and 14 bases from J; bases unmatched to any gene: 4. The CDR3 DNA reads as TGTGCCATCAGTGAGTCGACAGGGCCGACCCTCCACTTT. Residues: CAISESTGPTLHF.

A word on this clonotype: Given a much more abundant clone one base away, this may be a read error. The chain links TRBV2 to TRBJ2-7; TRBD1 matches at 8 bases. The CDR3 length is 14 residues. Germline V gene sequence: CDR1 SNHLY, CDR2 FYNNEI. CDR3 sequence reads: CAGSEVGQVYEQYF. As DNA, the CDR3 is TGTGCCGGCAGTGAAGTGGGACAGGTCTACGAGCAGTACTTC.

The CDR3 DNA sequence: TGTGCCAGCAGCCACGGGGTCACCGGGGAGCTGTTTTTT. It encodes CASSHGVTGELFF. This chain uses TRBV7-8 with TRBJ2-2, with a weak D call TRBD2 (5 bases). Trimming took off 5 bases at V and 4 bases at J, with 8 bases between the two ends. Per germline, CDR1 SGHVS and CDR2 FQNEAQ. The CDR3 length is 13 residues.

The table lists this clonotype with a few counts. The chain uses TRBV13 and TRBJ1-3; D unclear. The V end lost 4 bases, the J end lost 1 base, and 11 bases lay between the germline ends. Germline CDR1 is PRHDT and CDR2 is FYEKMQ (reference sequence). The CDR3 is 15 amino acids. The CDR3 sequence is CASSSSGVSGNTIYF. The CDR3 DNA sequence: TGTGCCAGCAGCTCCTCCGGGGTTTCTGGAAACACCATATATTTT.

The chain joins TRBV25-1 to TRBJ1-1; 8 nucleotides align to TRBD1. V shed 8 bases and J 5 bases; nucleotides not matched to a gene: 7. This CDR3 has 13 amino acids. From germline, CDR1 is MGHDK and CDR2 SYGVNS. The DNA of the CDR3 is TGTGCCAGCTGGAGACAGGGGTGGACTGAAGCTTTCTTT. Its translation is CASWRQGWTEAFF.

The J gene is TRBJ2-7, the V gene TRBV6-5; a possible D gene is TRBD1 (5 bases). V lost 4 bases to trimming and J lost 5 bases, with 15 bases between them. Germline V CDR1 and CDR2: MNHEY, SVGAGI. The CDR3 consists of 14 residues. The CDR3 coding sequence is TGTGCCAGCAGTTTAAATTCAGGGTACCACGAGCAGTACTTC. It specifies CASSLNSGYHEQYF.

The chain employs TRBV7-8 and TRBJ1-1, with D possibly TRBD1 on 5 matching bases. Germline CDR1 is SGHVS and CDR2 is FQNEAQ. V gave up 5 bases and J gave up 3 bases, with 19 bases separating them. The CDR3 length is 16 residues. The CDR3 DNA sequence: TGTGCCAGCAGCCAACCAACCGGGACGGGACACACTGAAGCTTTCTTT. Residues: CASSQPTGTGHTEAFF.

In its sample, this clonotype was seen many times. The rearrangement links TRBV7-2 to TRBJ1-4; D is ambiguous. Deletions cut 5 bases from V and 7 bases from J, with 14 bases between. The CDR3 loop spans 14 amino acids. Germline CDR1 SGHTA, CDR2 FQGNSA. CDR3 loop: CASSPWGGFEKLFF. CDR3 DNA sequence: TGTGCCAGCAGCCCGTGGGGAGGTTTTGAAAAACTGTTTTTT.

The table lists this clonotype with many counts. V usage is TRBV7-8 and J usage is TRBJ1-5; D ambiguous. V was trimmed by 0 bases and J by 4 bases, leaving 10 bases between them. Looked up from germline, CDR1 is SGHVS and CDR2 is FQNEAQ. The length of the CDR3 is 15 residues. In DNA form, the CDR3 reads TGTGCCAGCAGCTTAGCGCGAGGGATTAATCAGCCCCAGCATTTT. Its translation is CASSLARGINQPQHF.

The genes are TRBV20-1 and TRBJ2-5; D possibly uses TRBD1 or TRBD2 (6 bases each). Per the germline V gene, CDR1 is DFQATT and CDR2 is SNEGSKA (reference sequence). The CDR3 has 14 amino acids. V shed 3 bases and J shed 5 bases, with 16 bases lying between them. The CDR3 DNA reads as TGCAGTGCTAGGGGGGGAACTCAGGGGGAGACCCAGTACTTC. Its translation is CSARGGTQGETQYF.